This is a list of T cell receptor beta chains from one sample in a study of human T cells and chemical hapten exposure. One entry per CDR3 protein, called by TCRdb with MiXCR from the RACE reads. The data hold 50,000 or so distinct CDR3 sequences, with less than 9.5% observed a single time. The starting material was whole blood, obtained in connection with sensitization to the hapten diphenylcyclopropenone (DPC). The receptors originated from a woman aged 45-59 years with alopecia areata. Some clones in this sample may be carry-over from other donors' samples. Each CDR3 is given with its conserved first and last residue. D genes are given only for firm matches. Clone size, where shown, is once, few, many, or a class for clones that have expanded.

size,V,J,D,DNA,CDR3
few,TRBV28,TRBJ1-5,NA,TGTGCCAGCAGTTTCAGGGATATTAGCAATCAGCCCCAGCATTTT,CASSFRDISNQPQHF
many,TRBV14,TRBJ2-7,NA,TGTGCCAGCTCTGTCAACAGGGTCGGCGAGCAGTACTTC,CASSVNRVGEQYF
NA,TRBV28,TRBJ2-7,NA,TGTGCCAGCAACTCGGTCTTATACGAGCAGTACTTC,CASNSVLYEQYF
NA,TRBV3-2,TRBJ1-6,NA,TGTGCCAGCAGCTCACCAGGGACAGGGGGCGATTCACCCCTCCACTTT,CASSSPGTGGDSPLHF
many,TRBV7-2,TRBJ2-1,NA,TGTGCCAGCAGGTCTTTGTGGGGGGAGCAGTTCTTC,CASRSLWGEQFF
many,TRBV3-1,TRBJ2-7,NA,TGTGCCAGCAGCCAAGATTTTCGGCGTGAGCAGTACTTC,CASSQDFRREQYF
many,TRBV20-1,TRBJ2-6,TRBD1,TGCAGTGCTATCCGGGACAGGGACCACTCTGGGGCCAACGTCCTGACTTTC,CSAIRDRDHSGANVLTF
many,TRBV5-1,TRBJ1-2,NA,TGCGCCAGCAGCTTGGCCGGGGAGAACAGTGGCTACACCTTC,CASSLAGENSGYTF
few,TRBV29-1,TRBJ1-3,NA,TGCAGCGCACAGGAAACCTCTGGAAACACCATATATTTT,CSAQETSGNTIYF
few,TRBV6-2/TRBV6-3,TRBJ2-2,NA,TGTGCCAGCAGTTCCTACCCTACTGACGGCGTCGAAGTCGGGGAGCTGTTTTTT,CASSSYPTDGVEVGELFF
NA,TRBV12-3/TRBV12-4,TRBJ2-2,NA,TGTGCCAGCAGTTTGCGGCAGCAGAACACCGGGGAGCTGTTTTTT,CASSLRQQNTGELFF
many,TRBV18,TRBJ1-4,TRBD1,TGTGCCAGCTCACGGGACAGCACTAATGAAAAACTGTTTTTT,CASSRDSTNEKLFF
many,TRBV7-2,TRBJ2-6,NA,TGTGCCAGCAGCTTACAGGGAACGTTCTCTGGGGCCAACGTCCTGACTTTC,CASSLQGTFSGANVLTF
many,TRBV21-1,TRBJ1-1,NA,TGTGCCAGCATCATTGACGGGAGCTGGAACACTGAAGCTTTCTTT,CASIIDGSWNTEAFF
NA,TRBV20-1,TRBJ2-7,TRBD2,TGCAGTGCTAGTCCCGACGGGAGGTCCGAGCAGTACTTC,CSASPDGRSEQYF
many,TRBV7-8,TRBJ2-2,NA,TGTGCCAGCACACCAACCGGGGAGCTGTTTTTT,CASTPTGELFF
few,TRBV5-4,TRBJ1-2,NA,TGTGCCAGCAGCTTGGAGACAAACTATGGCTACACCTTC,CASSLETNYGYTF
many,TRBV27,TRBJ1-1,NA,TGTGCCAGCAGTCCCCGAGATAGGCACACTGAAGCTTTCTTT,CASSPRDRHTEAFF
many,TRBV28,TRBJ1-5,NA,TGTGCCAGCAGTCAGGGCCTACAGCCCCAGCATTTT,CASSQGLQPQHF
few,TRBV10-3,TRBJ2-7,TRBD1,TGTGCCATCAGTGATTTGGGACAGGGCTACGAGCAGTACTTC,CAISDLGQGYEQYF
many,TRBV2,TRBJ1-5,NA,TGTGCCAGCAGAGGTAGGGGCCGGGAGTCAGGGCCCTGGGGGGGAGATCAGCCCCAGCATTTT,CASRGRGRESGPWGGDQPQHF
many,TRBV10-3,TRBJ2-3,NA,TGTGCCACCAGGAACTCAGGGATCACAGATACGCAGTATTTT,CATRNSGITDTQYF
NA,TRBV24-1,TRBJ2-3,NA,TGTGCTACAAGCAGGGAGAGTACAGATACGCAGTATTTT,CATSRESTDTQYF
NA,TRBV6-6,TRBJ1-4,NA,TGTGCCAGCAGTTACTCCTGGGCCCCGGGAACGGCGAATGAAAAACTGTTTTTT,CASSYSWAPGTANEKLFF
NA,TRBV5-5,TRBJ1-5,TRBD1,TGTGCCAGCAGCTCAGACGGGACAGTCCGCAATCAGCCCCAGCATTTT,CASSSDGTVRNQPQHF
NA,TRBV5-1,TRBJ1-3,NA,TGCGCCAGCAGCCTTGGAGGGGACTCTGGAAACACCATATATTTT,CASSLGGDSGNTIYF
many,TRBV7-8,TRBJ1-2,TRBD1,TGTGCCAGCAGCCCCACGGGACAGGGGGATGGCTACACCTTC,CASSPTGQGDGYTF
many,TRBV30,TRBJ1-2,TRBD1,TGTGCCTCAAGAGGGGACAGGGGGCTTGGCTATGGCTACACCTTC,CASRGDRGLGYGYTF
many,TRBV5-4,TRBJ1-4,NA,TGTGCCAGCAGCTACGACTCCTCCAATGAAAAACTGTTTTTT,CASSYDSSNEKLFF
NA,TRBV4-3,TRBJ2-3,TRBD2,TGCGCCAGCAGCGCTAGCGGGAGGGGAGATACGCAGTATTTT,CASSASGRGDTQYF
many,TRBV12-3/TRBV12-4,TRBJ2-1,NA,TGTGCCAGTTTAAAGGGGGGCCCCTACAATGAGCAGTTCTTC,CASLKGGPYNEQFF
many,TRBV18,TRBJ1-2,TRBD1,TGTGCCAGCTCACCTGGGGGACAGGGGGCGGAATACTATGGCTACACCTTC,CASSPGGQGAEYYGYTF
few,TRBV27,TRBJ2-7,TRBD1,TGTGCCAGCAGTCCGGGGACAGGGCAGTACTTC,CASSPGTGQYF
many,TRBV7-9,TRBJ2-2,NA,TGTGCCAGCAGTTATAACACCGGGGAGCTGTTTTTT,CASSYNTGELFF
many,TRBV29-1,TRBJ2-3,TRBD2,TGCAGCGTTGAAGATGTAGCGGGAGGGGAAACAGATACGCAGTATTTT,CSVEDVAGGETDTQYF
NA,TRBV4-1,TRBJ2-3,NA,TGCGCCAGCAGCCGTCGTCTGGGAGGCCCTAGCACAGATACGCAGTATTTT,CASSRRLGGPSTDTQYF
few,TRBV3-1,TRBJ2-5,NA,TGTGCCAGCAGGCAGGACACCTACGAAGAGACCCAGTACTTC,CASRQDTYEETQYF
many,TRBV18,TRBJ1-1,NA,TGTGCCAGCTCACCTAATACCGGGACAATGAACACTGAAGCTTTCTTT,CASSPNTGTMNTEAFF
many,TRBV7-6,TRBJ2-5,NA,TGTGCCAGCAGCTTAGTCCGGGTGGGTGAGACCCAGTACTTC,CASSLVRVGETQYF
few,TRBV12-3/TRBV12-4,TRBJ2-1,NA,TGTGCCAGCAGTCTCGGACAGATCAATGAGCAGTTCTTC,CASSLGQINEQFF
NA,TRBV29-1,TRBJ2-7,TRBD1,TGCAGCGTAAGACAGGGGCGCGAGCAGTACTTC,CSVRQGREQYF
many,TRBV27,TRBJ2-7,NA,TGTGCCAGCAGTTTTGATCCCCGGCGAAGTGCGCCGTACGAGCAGTACTTC,CASSFDPRRSAPYEQYF
NA,TRBV20-1,TRBJ1-5,NA,TGCAGTGCTAGAGAAGGGGAGCCCCAGCATTTT,CSAREGEPQHF
many,TRBV29-1,TRBJ2-1,NA,TGCAGCGTTGAAGTCCGGCTAGCTGTCTACAATGAGCAGTTCTTC,CSVEVRLAVYNEQFF
many,TRBV7-2,TRBJ2-6,NA,TGTGCCAGCAGCTTAGGGGCTGGGGCCAACGTCCTGACTTTC,CASSLGAGANVLTF
few,TRBV28,TRBJ2-2,TRBD1,TGTGCCAGCAGTTTTGGCGACAGGGCCTCAGGGGAGCTGTTTTTT,CASSFGDRASGELFF
many,TRBV18,TRBJ1-6,NA,TGTGCCAGCTCACCACAGAATAATTCACCCCTCCACTTT,CASSPQNNSPLHF
few,TRBV11-1,TRBJ2-5,NA,TGTGCCAGCAGCTTAGCCGGGACGGTACAAGAGACCCAGTACTTC,CASSLAGTVQETQYF
many,TRBV20-1,TRBJ2-7,NA,TGCAGTGCTCAACCTACAGGACCTGGGGGCGAGCAGTACTTC,CSAQPTGPGGEQYF
many,TRBV5-5,TRBJ1-6,TRBD1,TGTGCCAGCAGCTTGCGGGACAGCAGCTCCTATAATTCACCCCTCCACTTT,CASSLRDSSSYNSPLHF
NA,TRBV29-1,TRBJ1-4,NA,TGCAGCGGAGCCTGGGCTGAAAAACTGTTTTTT,CSGAWAEKLFF